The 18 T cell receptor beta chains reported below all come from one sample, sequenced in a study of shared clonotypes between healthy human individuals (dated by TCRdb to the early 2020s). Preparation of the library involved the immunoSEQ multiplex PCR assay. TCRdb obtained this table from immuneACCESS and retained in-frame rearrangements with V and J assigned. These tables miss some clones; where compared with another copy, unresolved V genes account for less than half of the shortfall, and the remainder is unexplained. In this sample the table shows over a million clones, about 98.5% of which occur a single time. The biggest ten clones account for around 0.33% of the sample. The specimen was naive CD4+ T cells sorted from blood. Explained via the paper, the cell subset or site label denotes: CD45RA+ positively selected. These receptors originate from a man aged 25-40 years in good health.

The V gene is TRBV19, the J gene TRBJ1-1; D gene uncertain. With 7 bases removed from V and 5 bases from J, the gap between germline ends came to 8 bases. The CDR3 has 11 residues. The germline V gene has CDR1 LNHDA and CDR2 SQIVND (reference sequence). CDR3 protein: CASILWTEAFF. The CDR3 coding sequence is TGTGCCAGTATCCTTTGGACTGAAGCTTTCTTT. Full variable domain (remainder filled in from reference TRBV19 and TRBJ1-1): DGGITQSPKYLFRKEGQNVTLSCEQNLNHDAMYWYRQDPGQGLRLIYYSQIVNDFQKGDIAEGYSVSREKKESFPLTVTSAQKNPTAFYLCASILWTEAFFGQGTRLTVV.

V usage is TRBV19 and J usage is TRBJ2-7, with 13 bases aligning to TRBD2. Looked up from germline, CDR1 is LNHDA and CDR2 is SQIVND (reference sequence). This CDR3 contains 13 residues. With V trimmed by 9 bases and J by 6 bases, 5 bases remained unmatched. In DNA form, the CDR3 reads TGTGCCAGCAGGACTAGCGGGAGCTTCGAGCAGTACTTC. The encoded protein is CASRTSGSFEQYF.

The CDR3: CASSDRPGTGGTEAFF. In DNA form, the CDR3 reads TGCGCCAGCAGTGACCGCCCCGGGACAGGGGGCACTGAAGCTTTCTTT. The genes are TRBV10-2 and TRBJ1-1; the match to TRBD1 covers 11 bases. Trimming took 3 bases from V and 4 from J; bases not matched to a gene: 7. The CDR3 consists of 16 residues. Looked up from germline, CDR1 is WSHSY and CDR2 is SAAADI.

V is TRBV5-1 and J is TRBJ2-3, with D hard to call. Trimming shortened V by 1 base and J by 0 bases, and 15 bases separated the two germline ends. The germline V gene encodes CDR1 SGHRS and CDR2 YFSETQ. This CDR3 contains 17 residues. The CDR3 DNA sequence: TGCGCCAGCAGCTTGTTTCCGCGGACCACTAGCACAGATACGCAGTATTTT. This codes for CASSLFPRTTSTDTQYF.

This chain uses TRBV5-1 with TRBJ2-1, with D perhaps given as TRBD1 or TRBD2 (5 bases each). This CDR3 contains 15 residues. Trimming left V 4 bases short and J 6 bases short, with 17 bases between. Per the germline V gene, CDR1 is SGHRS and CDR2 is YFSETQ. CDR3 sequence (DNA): TGCGCCAGCAGCACTCGACAGTCCCGGGGCAATGAGCAGTTCTTC. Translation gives CASSTRQSRGNEQFF.

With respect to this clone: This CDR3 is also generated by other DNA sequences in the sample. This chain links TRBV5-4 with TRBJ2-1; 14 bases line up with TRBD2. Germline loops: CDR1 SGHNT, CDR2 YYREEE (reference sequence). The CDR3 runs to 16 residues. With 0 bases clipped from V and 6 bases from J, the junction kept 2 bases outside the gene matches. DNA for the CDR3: TGTGCCAGCAGCTTGGGGGGACTAGCGGGAGTCAATGAGCAGTTCTTC. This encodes CASSLGGLAGVNEQFF.

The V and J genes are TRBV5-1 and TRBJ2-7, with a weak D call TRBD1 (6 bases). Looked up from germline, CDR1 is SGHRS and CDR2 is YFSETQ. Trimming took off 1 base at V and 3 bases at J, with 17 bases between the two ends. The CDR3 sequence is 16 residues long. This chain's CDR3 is CASSLRGTILLYEQYF. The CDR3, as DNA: TGCGCCAGCAGCTTGAGGGGGACCATACTTCTCTACGAGCAGTACTTC.

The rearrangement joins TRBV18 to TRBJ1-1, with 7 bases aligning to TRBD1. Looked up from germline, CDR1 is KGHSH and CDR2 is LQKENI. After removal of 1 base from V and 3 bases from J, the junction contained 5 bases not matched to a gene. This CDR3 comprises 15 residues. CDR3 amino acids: CASSPLMQGDTEAFF. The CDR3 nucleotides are TGTGCCAGCTCACCACTTATGCAGGGGGACACTGAAGCTTTCTTT.

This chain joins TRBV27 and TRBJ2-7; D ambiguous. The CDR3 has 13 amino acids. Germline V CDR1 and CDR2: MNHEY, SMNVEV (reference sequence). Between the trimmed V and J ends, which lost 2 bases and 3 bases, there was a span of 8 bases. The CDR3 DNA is TGTGCCAGCAGTTTAAACCCCCTCTACGAGCAGTACTTC. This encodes CASSLNPLYEQYF.

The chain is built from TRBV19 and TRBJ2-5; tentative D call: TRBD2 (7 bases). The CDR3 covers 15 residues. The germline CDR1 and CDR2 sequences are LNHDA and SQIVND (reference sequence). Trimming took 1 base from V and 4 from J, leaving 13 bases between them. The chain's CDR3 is CASSIGKGEGETQYF. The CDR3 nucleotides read TGTGCCAGTAGTATAGGGAAGGGGGAGGGAGAGACCCAGTACTTC.

CDR3 in amino acids: CASSSFRGGWETQYF. Here the CDR3 DNA reads TGCGCCAGCAGCTCCTTCAGGGGTGGTTGGGAGACCCAGTACTTC. This sequence joins TRBV5-1 and TRBJ2-5; a possible D gene is TRBD1 (6 bases). Germline CDR1 is SGHRS and CDR2 is YFSETQ. The CDR3 is 15 amino acids. The ends were cut back, 3 bases at V and 5 bases at J, with 17 bases in the middle.

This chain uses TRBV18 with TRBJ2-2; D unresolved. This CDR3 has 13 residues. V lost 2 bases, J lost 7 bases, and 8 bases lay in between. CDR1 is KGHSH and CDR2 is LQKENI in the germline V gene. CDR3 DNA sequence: TGTGCCAGCTCACCAAGCCCGAGCGGGGAGCTGTTTTTT. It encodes CASSPSPSGELFF.

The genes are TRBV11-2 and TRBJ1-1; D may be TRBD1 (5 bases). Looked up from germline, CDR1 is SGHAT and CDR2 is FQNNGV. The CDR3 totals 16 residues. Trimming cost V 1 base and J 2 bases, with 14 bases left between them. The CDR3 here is CASSLVVRVSNTEAFF. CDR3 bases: TGTGCCAGCAGCTTAGTGGTCAGGGTATCCAACACTGAAGCTTTCTTT.

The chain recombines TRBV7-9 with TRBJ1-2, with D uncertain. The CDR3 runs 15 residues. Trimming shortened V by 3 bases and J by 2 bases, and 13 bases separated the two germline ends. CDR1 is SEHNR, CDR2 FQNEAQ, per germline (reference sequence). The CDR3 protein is CASSFWSGGNYGYTF. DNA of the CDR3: TGTGCCAGCAGCTTTTGGTCCGGCGGGAACTATGGCTACACCTTC.

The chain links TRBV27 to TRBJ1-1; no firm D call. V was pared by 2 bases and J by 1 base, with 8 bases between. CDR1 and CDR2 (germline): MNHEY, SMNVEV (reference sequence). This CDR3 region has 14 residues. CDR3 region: CASSLTVGNTEAFF. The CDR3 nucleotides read TGTGCCAGCAGTTTAACAGTAGGGAACACTGAAGCTTTCTTT.

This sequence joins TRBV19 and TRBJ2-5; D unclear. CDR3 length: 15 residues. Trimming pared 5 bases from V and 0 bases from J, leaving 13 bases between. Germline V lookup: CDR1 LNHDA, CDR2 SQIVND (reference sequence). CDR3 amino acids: CASSASTVNQETQYF. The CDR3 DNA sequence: TGTGCCAGTAGTGCCTCGACTGTTAACCAAGAGACCCAGTACTTC.

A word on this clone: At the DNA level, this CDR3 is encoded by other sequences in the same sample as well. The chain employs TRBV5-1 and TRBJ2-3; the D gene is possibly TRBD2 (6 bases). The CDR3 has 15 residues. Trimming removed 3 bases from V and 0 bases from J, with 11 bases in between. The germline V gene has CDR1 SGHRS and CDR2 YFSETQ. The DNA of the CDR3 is TGCGCCAGCAGCTCGACGGGGACTAGCACAGATACGCAGTATTTT. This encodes CASSSTGTSTDTQYF.

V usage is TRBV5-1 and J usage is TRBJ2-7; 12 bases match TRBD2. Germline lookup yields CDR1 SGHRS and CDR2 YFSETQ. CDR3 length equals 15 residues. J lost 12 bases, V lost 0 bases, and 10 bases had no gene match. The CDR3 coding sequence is TGCGCCAGCAGCTTGGGTCTAGCGGGAGGGTCATTTTCGTACTTC. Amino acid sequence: CASSLGLAGGSFSYF. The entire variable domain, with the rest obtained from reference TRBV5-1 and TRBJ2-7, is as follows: KAGVTQTPRYLIKTRGQQVTLSCSPISGHRSVSWYQQTPGQGLQFLFEYFSETQRNKGNFPGRFSGRQFSNSRSEMNVSTLELGDSALYLCASSLGLAGGSFSYFGPGTRLTVT.